This TCR beta chain was identified during a study of T cells expressing NK-cell markers. Overall study: Cells sorted as CD3+CD56+NKG2C+, CD3+CD56+NKG2C- and CD3+CD56-NKG2C+ T cells supplied the TCR beta repertoires. With respect to HCMV, seven of the eight sequenced donors were seropositive, and one was seronegative.

The germline gives CDR1 SGHRS, CDR2 YFSETQ. The CDR3 is 14 residues long. Concerning this clonotype: Its antigen is unknown.

With the 5' RACE reads reprocessed, TCRdb shows one record per CDR3 protein and no DNA. The sample data list a few hundred thousand distinct CDR3 sequences. Study results and limitations: NKG2C+ dominant clonotypes from 5 to 7 donors made up about 1.0-7.5% of CD8+ T cells. Several donors' CD3+CD56-NKG2C+ cells were dominated by the same clonotypes.

J is TRBJ2-7 and V is TRBV5-1; as DNA is missing, the TRBD1 call by TCRdb cannot be tested. Sequencing was carried out using blood T cells: a sorted CD56 or NKG2C T cell subset, CD4+ or CD8+ T cells, or bulk PBMC T cells (not recorded which). The sequence was obtained from a man aged 18 to 69 in good health. The CDR3 region is CASSSGVLVWEQYF.